This passage covers 32 T cell receptor beta chains from one sample sequenced in a study of neurological immune-mediated disorders. TCRdb reprocessed the 5' RACE reads via MiXCR and lists one record per CDR3 protein. Among about 36,000 distinct CDR3 sequences listed, 10% were seen once. The sample consisted of PBMCs. These receptors came from a woman younger than 45 with HTLV-1-associated myelopathy (HAM/TSP).

This clonotype was recorded at least ten times. The rearrangement links TRBV30 to TRBJ1-4; D unresolved. V shed 1 base and J shed 7 bases, with 13 bases lying between them. Germline loops: CDR1 GTSNPN, CDR2 SVGIG (reference sequence). The CDR3 runs to 14 residues. The CDR3 loop is CAWSGGGPREKLFF. DNA for the CDR3: TGTGCCTGGAGTGGTGGCGGGCCTCGTGAAAAACTGTTTTTT.

This clonotype was picked up many times. J is TRBJ2-3 and V is TRBV5-1; 14 bases are a match to TRBD2. Germline values: CDR1 SGHRS, CDR2 YFSETQ. Trimming cost V 2 bases and J 2 bases; bases outside gene matches: 4. The CDR3 totals 17 residues. The CDR3 loop reads CASSLWTSGGPTDTQYF. DNA for the CDR3: TGCGCCAGCAGCTTATGGACTAGCGGGGGGCCCACAGATACGCAGTATTTT.

As concerns this clonotype: A clone one base away is much larger, so this may be a read error. The V call is TRBV10-3, the J call TRBJ2-4; a weak D match, TRBD2 (6 bases). CDR1 and CDR2 (germline): ENHRY, SYGVKD. Trimming shortened V by 7 bases and J by 4 bases, and 20 bases separated the two germline ends. The CDR3 is 16 residues long. This CDR3 is CAITHSGGGGKNIQYF. The CDR3 nucleotides are TGTGCCATCACCCACTCGGGCGGTGGGGGGAAAAACATTCAGTACTTC.

There are many counts of this clonotype. The CDR3 here is CASSLEYRGRPSYEQYF. CDR3 coding DNA: TGCGCCAGCAGCTTGGAGTATCGTGGGCGCCCCTCCTACGAGCAGTACTTC. The chain links TRBV5-1 to TRBJ2-7; D ambiguous. From germline, CDR1 is SGHRS and CDR2 YFSETQ. The CDR3 runs to 17 residues. Deletions cut 0 bases from V and 0 bases from J, with 16 bases between.

This clonotype occurred many times. The chain carries TRBV20-1 and TRBJ1-3; D is perhaps TRBD1 (6 bases). Germline CDR1 and CDR2: DFQATT and SNEGSKA (reference sequence). Trimming removed 6 bases from V and 2 bases from J, with 11 bases in between. The CDR3 totals 13 residues. The CDR3 region is CSAVNRAGNTIYF. Written as DNA, the CDR3 is TGCAGTGCCGTTAACAGGGCTGGAAACACCATATATTTT.

This clonotype has ten or more counts. The J gene is TRBJ2-7, the V gene TRBV9; perhaps TRBD2 as D (6 bases). The V end lost 5 bases, the J end lost 5 bases, and 14 bases lay between the germline ends. Germline V lookup: CDR1 SGDLS, CDR2 YYNGEE. CDR3 length: 13 residues. The CDR3 sequence: CASSRGDLDEQYF. The CDR3 DNA is TGTGCCAGCAGTCGAGGGGACTTAGACGAGCAGTACTTC.

Concerning this clonotype: A much larger clone lies one base from this, so it may be a read error. The chain is built from TRBV19 and TRBJ1-5; possibly TRBD1 for D (5 bases). CDR3 length: 15 residues. Trimming removed 6 bases at V and 2 bases at J, with 14 bases between. Germline lookup yields CDR1 LNHDA and CDR2 SQIVND (reference sequence). The chain's CDR3 is CASSSGGVGNQPQHF. CDR3 nucleotide sequence: TGTGCCAGTAGCTCTGGAGGGGTAGGCAATCAGCCCCAGCATTTT.

This clonotype was counted many times. Germline is not matched at one junction end, which may reflect a read error. The V call is TRBV6-4, the J call TRBJ2-6, with D perhaps matching TRBD1 or TRBD2 (5 bases each). Germline assignment: CDR1 MRHNA and CDR2 SNTAGT. The CDR3 length is 16 residues. CDR3 sequence: CASTEGTGSGTNVLTF. The CDR3 bases are TGTGCCAGCACTGAAGGGACCGGCTCTGGGACCAACGTCCTGACTTTC.

Ten or more counts support this clonotype. J is TRBJ1-1 and V is TRBV5-1; D may be TRBD1 (5 bases). Per germline, CDR1 SGHRS and CDR2 YFSETQ. The length of the CDR3 is 12 residues. Trimming took 1 base from V and 6 from J, leaving 7 bases between them. This CDR3 reads CASSLWGAEAFF. CDR3 DNA: TGCGCCAGCAGCTTGTGGGGGGCTGAAGCTTTCTTT.

There are many counts of this clonotype. V usage is TRBV10-3 and J usage is TRBJ1-1; D is uncertain. The CDR3 extends over 12 amino acids. Germline CDR1 ENHRY, CDR2 SYGVKD. The V end lost 0 bases, the J end lost 6 bases, and 5 bases lay between the germline ends. Written as DNA, the CDR3 is TGTGCCATCAGTGAGTCGTGGGCTGAAGCTTTCTTT. As protein: CAISESWAEAFF.

This clonotype has at least ten counts. This chain joins TRBV10-3 and TRBJ1-1, with 8 bases fitting TRBD1. In germline, CDR1 is ENHRY, CDR2 SYGVKD. Trimming at V came to 11 bases and at J to 2 bases, leaving 7 bases not matched to a gene. There are 13 residues in the CDR3. The DNA for the CDR3 is TGTGCCTCCCGACAGGGGCTAAACACTGAAGCTTTCTTT. It translates to CASRQGLNTEAFF.

In this sample, this clonotype turned up many times. The CDR3, as DNA: TGTGCCAGCAGCTTAGTAGGGTGGAATTACTACGAGCAGTACTTC. Its translation is CASSLVGWNYYEQYF. V and J are TRBV11-2 and TRBJ2-7; D gene uncertain. Trimming took off 1 base at V and 3 bases at J, with 13 bases between the two ends. CDR1 SGHAT and CDR2 FQNNGV come from the germline V gene. This CDR3 contains 15 residues.

This clonotype was seen at least ten times. The V call is TRBV5-5, the J call TRBJ2-7; 11 nucleotides align to TRBD2. The J segment lost 2 bases and the V segment lost 3 bases, leaving 4 bases of the junction unmatched. The CDR3 runs to 15 residues. Germline assignment: CDR1 SGHKS and CDR2 YYEKEE (reference sequence). CDR3 loop: CASSSSGGTAYEQYF. The CDR3 coding sequence is TGTGCCAGCAGCTCTAGCGGGGGGACGGCCTACGAGCAGTACTTC.

This clonotype was observed a few times. This chain joins TRBV20-1 and TRBJ1-5; unclear D gene. V was cut by 1 base and J by 13 bases, with 17 bases left in between. Germline V gene lookup returns CDR1 DFQATT and CDR2 SNEGSKA (reference sequence). This CDR3 contains 13 residues. The CDR3 reads CSARGGQNQQQHF. For the CDR3, the DNA is TGCAGTGCTAGAGGCGGGCAGAATCAGCAACAGCATTTT.

This clonotype has a handful of counts. This chain joins TRBV7-9 and TRBJ1-1; a possible D gene is TRBD1 (6 bases). The CDR3 is 17 amino acids. The V end was cut by 4 bases, the J end by 1 base, with 19 bases between. Germline V gene data show CDR1 as SEHNR and CDR2 as FQNEAQ (reference sequence). The CDR3 protein is CASSSDSLHPRNTEAFF. The CDR3 nucleotides read TGTGCCAGCAGCTCGGACAGCCTTCATCCCAGGAACACTGAAGCTTTCTTT.

This clonotype was counted ten times or more. V is TRBV20-1 and J is TRBJ2-7; 8 bases map to TRBD2. The CDR3 runs 14 residues. Germline loops: CDR1 DFQATT, CDR2 SNEGSKA (reference sequence). The junction had 12 bases not matched to a gene; V was cut back by 6 bases and J by 5 bases. CDR3 in amino acids: CSALAGGRKDEQYF. DNA of the CDR3: TGCAGTGCCCTCGCGGGGGGCCGGAAGGACGAGCAGTACTTC.

This clonotype was observed many times. The chain combines TRBV20-1 with TRBJ2-7; TRBD2 matches 11 bases. V shed 5 bases and J 4 bases; nucleotides not matched to a gene: 10. Germline V gene data show CDR1 as DFQATT and CDR2 as SNEGSKA (reference sequence). CDR3 length: 15 residues. CDR3 nucleotides: TGCAGTGCTCGGGGACCTAGCGGGGGGTTTTACGAGCAGTACTTC. This encodes CSARGPSGGFYEQYF.

Many counts were recorded for this clonotype. The chain uses TRBV5-6 and TRBJ1-2; D is perhaps TRBD1 (5 bases). The V end was cut by 1 base, the J end by 3 bases, with 16 bases between. Germline CDR1 reads SGHDT; CDR2 reads YYEEEE. The CDR3 runs 16 residues. In DNA, the CDR3 is TGTGCCAGCAGCTTGCCAGGGACCCAAGTTTACTATGGCTACACCTTC. It codes for CASSLPGTQVYYGYTF.

In the case of this clonotype: The germline gene is not matched at one end of the junction; a read error may be the cause. The chain recombines TRBV9 with TRBJ2-1; D is unclear. This CDR3 is built from 15 residues. CDR1 and CDR2 from the germline V gene are SGDLS and YYNGEE. CDR3 amino acids: CASSFGPVLGNEQFF. In DNA, the CDR3 is TGTGCCAGCAGCTTCGGCCCCGTTTTGGGCAATGAGCAATTCTTC.

This clonotype has a handful of counts. With a much larger clone just one base away, this may be a read error. This sequence joins TRBV20-1 and TRBJ2-3; perhaps D is TRBD1 or TRBD2 (5 bases each). This CDR3 spans 16 amino acids. V was trimmed by 2 bases and J by 0 bases, leaving 15 bases between them. Germline V CDR1 and CDR2: DFQATT, SNEGSKA (reference sequence). CDR3 coding DNA: TGCAGTGCTAGAAATCTAACGGGACCTAGCACAGATACGCAGTATTTT. The encoded protein is CSARNLTGPSTDTQYF.

In this sample, this clonotype turned up many times. V usage is TRBV24-1 and J usage is TRBJ2-1; TRBD1 aligns across 9 bases. Germline CDR1 reads KGHDR; CDR2 reads SFDVKD. The CDR3 is made up of 16 amino acids. J gave up 5 bases and V 3 bases, and 7 bases lay outside the gene matches. The CDR3 is CATSDPGTGMNNEQFF. Written as DNA, the CDR3 is TGTGCCACCAGTGATCCCGGGACAGGGATGAACAATGAGCAGTTCTTC.

This clonotype was seen only a few times. This chain links TRBV6-5 with TRBJ2-3; 11 nucleotides agree with TRBD2. The CDR3 contains 16 residues. With V trimmed by 0 bases and J by 5 bases, 4 bases remained unmatched. From germline, CDR1 is MNHEY and CDR2 SVGAGI. In DNA form, the CDR3 reads TGTGCCAGCAGTTACTCGTCCCTAGCGGGGGGAGATACGCAGTATTTT. As protein: CASSYSSLAGGDTQYF.

This clonotype showed up many times. The V call is TRBV27, the J call TRBJ2-6; TRBD2 aligns across 14 bases. V shed 3 bases, J shed 2 bases, and the junction held 6 bases outside the gene matches. Germline V gives CDR1 MNHEY, CDR2 SMNVEV (reference sequence). The CDR3 extends over 19 amino acids. For the CDR3, the DNA is TGTGCCAGCAGTTTGACGAGACTAGCGGGGGGGCCTGGGGCCAACGTCCTGACTTTC. Translation gives CASSLTRLAGGPGANVLTF. The variable domain in full, completed from reference TRBV27 and TRBJ2-6, reads EAQVTQNPRYLITVTGKKLTVTCSQNMNHEYMSWYRQDPGLGLRQIYYSMNVEVTDKGDVPEGYKVSRKEKRNFPLILESPSPNQTSLYFCASSLTRLAGGPGANVLTFGAGSRLTVL.

Ten or more counts support this clonotype. V gene TRBV5-1 combines with J gene TRBJ2-6; 7 nucleotides line up with TRBD2. CDR1 is SGHRS and CDR2 is YFSETQ in the germline V gene. With V trimmed by 4 bases and J by 4 bases, 5 bases remained unmatched. The CDR3 sequence is 15 residues long. The CDR3 DNA reads as TGCGCCAGCAGCCTGGGAGGGACGGGGGCCAACGTCCTGACTTTC. It yields the protein CASSLGGTGANVLTF. The variable domain in full, completed from reference TRBV5-1 and TRBJ2-6, reads KAGVTQTPRYLIKTRGQQVTLSCSPISGHRSVSWYQQTPGQGLQFLFEYFSETQRNKGNFPGRFSGRQFSNSRSEMNVSTLELGDSALYLCASSLGGTGANVLTFGAGSRLTVL.

The chain employs TRBV12-3 or TRBV12-4 and TRBJ1-5; 9 bases map to TRBD1. The CDR3 is made up of 15 amino acids. V shed 5 bases, J shed 3 bases, and the junction held 5 bases outside the gene matches. The CDR3 spells CASSPWTGDNQPQHF. In DNA, the CDR3 is TGTGCCAGCAGTCCCTGGACAGGGGACAATCAGCCCCAGCATTTT.

This clonotype was counted many times. This chain uses TRBV7-2 with TRBJ2-3; possibly TRBD1 for D (5 bases). Between the trimmed V and J ends, which lost 8 bases and 0 bases, there was a span of 9 bases. This CDR3 is 13 amino acids long. Germline V CDR1 and CDR2: SGHTA, FQGNSA. The CDR3 sequence is CASAWGSTDTQYF. DNA of the CDR3: TGTGCCAGCGCATGGGGCAGCACAGATACGCAGTATTTT.

V is TRBV11-2 and J is TRBJ2-3; either TRBD1 or TRBD2 may supply D (5 bases each). Trimming shortened V by 4 bases and J by 2 bases, and 19 bases separated the two germline ends. CDR3 length: 17 residues. The germline V gene has CDR1 SGHAT and CDR2 FQNNGV. The CDR3 spells CASSSGRDGHITDTQYF. CDR3 bases: TGTGCCAGCAGCTCGGGCCGGGACGGTCATATCACAGATACGCAGTATTTT.

This clonotype was counted at least ten times. V is TRBV12-3 or TRBV12-4 and J is TRBJ1-2, with D hard to call. The CDR3 runs 14 residues. V lost 5 bases and J lost 4, with 14 bases in between. The CDR3: CASSPRANVYGYTF. CDR3 in DNA: TGTGCCAGCAGTCCCCGGGCGAACGTCTATGGCTACACCTTC.

This clonotype occurred many times. The chain links TRBV7-2 to TRBJ2-1; TRBD1 matches at 7 bases. CDR1 and CDR2 (germline): SGHTA, FQGNSA. Trimming took 6 bases from V and 4 from J; bases not matched to a gene: 6. The CDR3 consists of 14 residues. The CDR3 nucleotides are TGTGCCAGCAGGGGACAGCGAAATTACAATGAGCAGTTCTTC. This encodes CASRGQRNYNEQFF.

This clonotype was detected ten times or more. This chain joins TRBV18 and TRBJ1-2; D uncertain. V lost 2 bases and J 2 bases, leaving 9 bases between the germline ends. The CDR3 extends over 14 amino acids. Per the germline V gene, CDR1 is KGHSH and CDR2 is LQKENI. The CDR3 spells CASSPESGNYGYTF. The CDR3 coding sequence is TGTGCCAGCTCACCAGAATCTGGCAACTATGGCTACACCTTC.

This clonotype was recorded at least ten times. The gene calls are TRBV7-2 and TRBJ2-5; D unresolved. Trimming pared 5 bases from V and 2 bases from J, leaving 9 bases between. Germline CDR1 and CDR2: SGHTA and FQGNSA. The CDR3 extends over 13 amino acids. The CDR3 here is CASSTRSQETQYF. The CDR3, as DNA: TGTGCCAGCAGCACTCGATCACAAGAGACCCAGTACTTC.

This clonotype was seen ten or more times. This chain joins TRBV3-1 and TRBJ1-1; D is unclear. The germline V and J ends were trimmed by 4 bases and 5 bases, with 8 bases remaining between them. CDR1 and CDR2 from the germline V gene are LGHDT and YNNKEL (reference sequence). CDR3 size: 12 residues. In DNA form, the CDR3 reads TGTGCCAGCAGCCCCCCCGGGACTGAAGCTTTCTTT. Protein sequence: CASSPPGTEAFF.